These 15 T cell receptor beta chains came from one sample sequenced in a study of cytomegalovirus exposure and HLA in healthy donors. Assay used: immunoSEQ multiplex PCR; TCRdb lists only in-frame clones, some missing. Counted here are 56,000 or so clones, roughly 93% occurring once; the ten biggest clones make up roughly 1.8%. Sequencing used PBMCs. These receptor sequences come from a woman under 30 in good health and CMV-seropositive.

This rearrangement joins TRBV5-1 to TRBJ1-4; D call uncertain. The CDR3 covers 14 residues. Germline values: CDR1 SGHRS, CDR2 YFSETQ. V dropped 2 bases and J dropped 4 bases, with 9 bases sitting between them. CDR3 in amino acids: CASSFGGVNEKLFF. In DNA, the CDR3 is TGCGCCAGCAGCTTCGGCGGGGTTAATGAAAAACTGTTTTTT.

This chain connects TRBV7-9 to TRBJ1-3; 8 bases line up with TRBD1. Germline CDR1 reads SEHNR; CDR2 reads FQNEAQ (reference sequence). This CDR3 contains 13 residues. V was clipped by 5 bases and J by 7 bases; unmatched bases: 4. CDR3 amino acids: CASSPGGRNTIYF. CDR3 DNA: TGTGCCAGCAGCCCAGGGGGCAGGAACACCATATATTTT.

CDR3 DNA sequence: TGTGCCAGCAGTGAAATCTACCAGAGGAATCAGCCCCAGCATTTT. Translated, it gives CASSEIYQRNQPQHF. The chain links TRBV2 to TRBJ1-5; D unresolved. The V end lost 2 bases, the J end lost 4 bases, and 12 bases lay between the germline ends. The CDR3 is made up of 15 amino acids. Germline CDR1 reads SNHLY; CDR2 reads FYNNEI.

The CDR3 DNA is TGTGCCAGCAGCCTTCAGGGTTCTCTGAACACTGAAGCTTTCTTT. It codes for CASSLQGSLNTEAFF. This chain connects TRBV16 to TRBJ1-1; D might be TRBD1 (5 bases). Between the trimmed V and J ends, which lost 4 bases and 0 bases, there was a span of 12 bases. The V gene's germline CDR1 is KGHSY and CDR2 FQNENV. The CDR3 runs 15 residues. The full variable domain, completed using reference TRBV16 and TRBJ1-1, is GEEVAQTPKHLVRGEGQKAKLYCAPIKGHSYVFWYQQVLKNEFKFLISFQNENVFDETGMPKERFSAKCLPNSPCSLEIQATKLEDSAVYFCASSLQGSLNTEAFFGQGTRLTVV.

This clone is a singleton in its sample. The chain combines TRBV11-2 with TRBJ1-3; D gene ambiguous. Germline V gene lookup returns CDR1 SGHAT and CDR2 FQNNGV. V was pared by 3 bases and J by 0 bases, with 12 bases between. The CDR3 consists of 16 residues. The CDR3 spells CASSFRRSDSGNTIYF. Here the CDR3 DNA reads TGTGCCAGCAGCTTCCGACGGAGTGACTCTGGAAACACCATATATTTT.

The chain links TRBV11-2 to TRBJ1-2; the match to TRBD1 covers 7 bases. This CDR3 contains 14 residues. Germline V CDR1 and CDR2: SGHAT, FQNNGV. Germline trimming cut 5 bases from V and 2 bases from J; bases unmatched to any gene: 5. The CDR3 DNA follows: TGTGCCAGCAGCGACAGGGTTCGAAACTATGGCTACACCTTC. Its protein product is CASSDRVRNYGYTF.

The table lists this clone with a count of one. The chain has TRBV19 and TRBJ2-1, with 7 bases lining up with TRBD1. This CDR3 has 14 residues. V gave up 3 bases and J gave up 6 bases; unmatched junction bases: 5. The germline gives CDR1 LNHDA, CDR2 SQIVND (reference sequence). The CDR3, as DNA: TGTGCCAGTAGTATGGTGGCAGGGGGCAATGAGCAGTTCTTC. Amino acids: CASSMVAGGNEQFF.

The chain employs TRBV28 and TRBJ2-3, with 14 positions matching TRBD2. The CDR3 is 16 amino acids. Per germline, CDR1 MDHEN and CDR2 SYDVKM. Trimming at V came to 6 bases and at J to 4 bases, leaving 6 bases not matched to a gene. CDR3 loop: CASSSGLAGGPDTQYF. CDR3 sequence (DNA): TGTGCCAGCAGCTCCGGACTAGCGGGGGGCCCAGATACGCAGTATTTT. The whole variable domain, filled in from reference TRBV28 and TRBJ2-3, reads DVKVTQSSRYLVKRTGEKVFLECVQDMDHENMFWYRQDPGLGLRLIYFSYDVKMKEKGDIPEGYSVSREKKERFSLILESASTNQTSMYLCASSSGLAGGPDTQYFGPGTRLTVL.

The chain has TRBV28 and TRBJ1-5, with D hard to call. V was clipped by 3 bases and J by 4 bases, with 13 bases between them. The CDR3 contains 15 residues. CDR1 is MDHEN and CDR2 is SYDVKM in the germline V gene. DNA for the CDR3: TGTGCCAGCAGTTTCTCGGGAGCTTTTAATCAGCCCCAGCATTTT. This sequence encodes CASSFSGAFNQPQHF.

The chain links TRBV6-5 to TRBJ1-1; 7 bases are a match to TRBD1. V was clipped by 6 bases and J by 4 bases; unmatched bases: 5. Germline V lookup: CDR1 MNHEY, CDR2 SVGAGI. The CDR3 length is 13 residues. DNA for the CDR3: TGTGCCAGCAGGACAGGGTCGAGCACTGAAGCTTTCTTT. This gives the protein CASRTGSSTEAFF.

The chain carries TRBV11-2 and TRBJ1-2; 10 bases are a match to TRBD1. This CDR3 contains 16 residues. V was pared by 5 bases and J by 2 bases, with 8 bases of the junction left unmatched. The germline CDR1 and CDR2 sequences are SGHAT and FQNNGV. The CDR3 region is CASSEDRGGTNYGYTF. CDR3 DNA sequence: TGTGCCAGCAGCGAGGACAGGGGGGGAACGAACTATGGCTACACCTTC.

In DNA form, the CDR3 reads TGTGCCAGCAGCTTGGCGGGTACTAGCGGGAGCACAGATACGCAGTATTTT. Translating gives CASSLAGTSGSTDTQYF. The chain is built from TRBV5-4 and TRBJ2-3, with 9 bases identical to TRBD2. The V gene end was trimmed by 0 bases and the J gene end by 0 bases; junction bases not matched to a gene: 5. There are 17 residues in the CDR3. In germline, CDR1 is SGHNT, CDR2 YYREEE (reference sequence).

The chain has TRBV1 and TRBJ2-1; the table's D call, TRBD2, has no DNA check behind it. TRBV1 is a pseudogene segment. The CDR3 loop spans 17 amino acids. The CDR3 is CTSSQDGAGSSYNEQFF. In DNA, the CDR3 is TGCACCAGCAGCCAAGATGGGGCCGGGAGCTCCTACAATGAGCAGTTCTTC.

The rearrangement links TRBV6-1 to TRBJ2-7; D remains ambiguous. The germline CDR1 and CDR2 sequences are MNHNS and SASEGT. The CDR3 runs to 13 residues. Trimming took off 7 bases at V and 2 bases at J, with 12 bases between the two ends. The CDR3 DNA reads as TGTGCCAGCACCCATCCAGGCCCCTACGAGCAGTACTTC. It specifies CASTHPGPYEQYF.

J is TRBJ1-4 and V is TRBV6-1; 9 bases are shared with TRBD1. After removal of 3 bases from V and 6 bases from J, the junction contained 2 bases not matched to a gene. Germline assignment: CDR1 MNHNS and CDR2 SASEGT. The CDR3 totals 14 residues. CDR3 protein: CASSEGQGYEKLFF. For the CDR3, the DNA is TGTGCCAGCAGTGAGGGACAGGGTTATGAAAAACTGTTTTTT.